Below, 8 T cell receptor beta chains from the same sample are listed, as sequenced in a study of molecular identifiers for immune sequencing clone quantification. TCRdb re-derived calls from the PCR reads in MiXCR, one entry per CDR3 protein. The sample yields around 470,000 distinct CDR3 sequences, less than 30% seen once. The source material was naive CD8+ T cells from blood, with Jurkat cell RNA spiked in. Subset indicated: FACS-sorted CD8+CD4-CCR7+CD45RA+ naive T cells. These receptors all come from a human donor in good health. Some libraries in this study had Jurkat cell RNA spiked in.

The chain has TRBV7-9 and TRBJ2-2; D not certain. From germline, CDR1 is SEHNR and CDR2 FQNEAQ (reference sequence). The CDR3 has 16 residues. V lost 2 bases and J lost 5, with 15 bases in between. The CDR3 coding sequence is TGTGCCAGCAGCTTACAGGAAGTGGGGTTGACCGGGGAGCTGTTTTTT. Its translation is CASSLQEVGLTGELFF.

This clonotype has at least ten counts. The chain joins TRBV7-2 to TRBJ2-4; 8 nucleotides match TRBD1. This CDR3 comprises 16 residues. Germline trimming cut 1 base from V and 4 bases from J; bases unmatched to any gene: 6. The V gene's germline CDR1 is SGHTA and CDR2 FQGNSA. CDR3 nucleotides: TGTGCCAGCAGCTTAGAAGGACGGACAGGGAAAAACATTCAGTACTTC. This sequence encodes CASSLEGRTGKNIQYF.

This clonotype was counted a few times. The chain links TRBV7-9 to TRBJ2-7, with 10 bases matching TRBD2. The CDR3 has 15 residues. With 5 bases clipped from V and 4 bases from J, the junction kept 8 bases outside the gene matches. Germline V gene sequence: CDR1 SEHNR, CDR2 FQNEAQ (reference sequence). The CDR3 DNA sequence: TGTGCCAGCAGCCTACTAAGCGGGAGGGATTACGAGCAGTACTTC. Translation: CASSLLSGRDYEQYF.

The chain employs TRBV6-5 and TRBJ2-2; D possibly corresponds to TRBD1 (7 bases). Trimming pared 0 bases from V and 5 bases from J, leaving 10 bases between. Germline CDR1 reads MNHEY; CDR2 reads SVGAGI. CDR3 size: 15 residues. The CDR3 DNA sequence: TGTGCCAGCAGTTACTCGGAGGGGGCAACCGGGGAGCTGTTTTTT. It is translated as CASSYSEGATGELFF.

In its sample, this clonotype was seen a few times. The V and J genes are TRBV12-3 or TRBV12-4 and TRBJ2-7, with 11 bases aligning to TRBD2. V was pared by 6 bases and J by 0 bases, with 7 bases of the junction left unmatched. The CDR3 is made up of 16 amino acids. Here the CDR3 DNA reads TGTGCCAGCAGACCTACCGGGACTAGCGGCTCCTACGAGCAGTACTTC. It codes for CASRPTGTSGSYEQYF.

As for this clonotype: With a much larger clone just one base away, this may be a read error. Likely a read error: the CDR3 ends without its conserved phenylalanine or tryptophan. V is TRBV27 and J is TRBJ2-3; the D gene is possibly TRBD2 (6 bases). CDR1 is MNHEY, CDR2 SMNVEV, per germline (reference sequence). This CDR3 comprises 14 residues. Trimming stripped 2 bases from V and 10 bases from J, with 16 bases between. This CDR3 reads CASSLMGGPTAQYS. CDR3 bases: TGTGCCAGCAGTTTAATGGGGGGACCGACGGCGCAGTATTCT.

This clonotype was counted only a few times. This rearrangement joins TRBV5-6 to TRBJ2-7; D is ambiguous. The CDR3 is 15 residues long. V gave up 4 bases and J gave up 1 base, with 15 bases separating them. Germline loops: CDR1 SGHDT, CDR2 YYEEEE. The CDR3 DNA reads TGTGCCAGCAGCGCCGACTCTACCGGGTCCTACGAGCAGTACTTC. The encoded protein is CASSADSTGSYEQYF.

This clonotype was found many times. The genes are TRBV28 and TRBJ2-5, with TRBD2 identical over 8 bases. This CDR3 is 14 amino acids long. V shed 5 bases and J 5 bases; nucleotides not matched to a gene: 7. CDR1 and CDR2 (germline): MDHEN, SYDVKM. The CDR3 spells CASSPRGVVETQYF. CDR3 in DNA: TGTGCCAGCAGTCCGCGGGGGGTCGTCGAGACCCAGTACTTC.